This TCR beta chain was captured by sequencing in a study of blood T cell repertoires in COVID-19. Study overall: Collection of acute and convalescent COVID-19 samples took place in the United States, Italy and Spain. The analysed material was cDNA or gDNA that came from T cells, B-cell-depleted T cells, or PBMCs.

In the study's own analysis: Reference gene primer amplification yielded estimated nucleated cell counts. The repertoire was sequenced with immunoSEQ multiplex PCR; TCRdb's copy has only in-frame clones and lacks some. Clone size and the V and J calls come from that table; the DNA yielded D and trimming. The sample records fewer than 250,000 clones, roughly nine tenths being singletons. V gave up 3 bases and J gave up 4 bases, with 16 bases separating them. This CDR3 is 15 amino acids long. CDR1 is KGHSH, CDR2 LQKENI, per germline. The origin of this receptor is a woman in her 70s with acute or convalescent COVID-19. Sequenced input: peripheral blood. The chain couples TRBV18 to TRBJ2-7; D perhaps matches TRBD2 (7 bases). The CDR3 DNA reads TGTGCCAGCTCACCGCGGCAGGGGAGGGAATACGAGCAGTACTTC. Encoded protein: CASSPRQGREYEQYF.